Detailed here is one T cell receptor beta chain. Its antigen is not identified. Samples with a second dose at about 4 or about 12 weeks were pooled together. The entry originates in a study of T cell responses to AZD1222 COVID-19 vaccine. Whole-study results and caveats: Only 6 or 7 individuals given AZD1222 were seropositive at baseline. Recipients of two AZD1222 doses showed rising Spike-specific TCR breadth and depth.

The CDR3 is 16 amino acids. V was clipped by 6 bases and J by 0 bases, with 18 bases between them. The V gene's germline CDR1 is MNHEY and CDR2 SMNVEV (reference sequence). Clones were sequenced by immunoSEQ multiplex PCR, and TCRdb holds only the in-frame ones, with some missing. Among around 50,000 clones, 80% to 90% were seen once, and the ten largest hold 6.5% to 8.5%. This receptor was obtained from an adult who received the AZD1222 COVID-19 vaccine. The sample consisted of peripheral blood, taken 28 days after the second AZD1222 dose. The chain is built from TRBV27 and TRBJ2-7; perhaps TRBD2 as D (6 bases). DNA for the CDR3: TGTGCCAGCAGGGACTACGGGACGGGGAGCTCCTACGAGCAGTACTTC. It codes for CASRDYGTGSSYEQYF.